Presented here are 21 T cell receptor beta chains from one specimen sequenced in a study of blood T cell repertoires in COVID-19. Data came from immunoSEQ multiplex PCR; TCRdb stores just in-frame clones and leaves some out. This sample carries about 46,000 clones, around 83% of them seen once, and the ten largest clones take 7% to 8.5%. Sequencing used peripheral blood. The receptors originated from a man aged 60 to 69 with active COVID-19.

The chain carries TRBV4-1 and TRBJ2-7, with 7 bases identical to TRBD1. Germline V gene data show CDR1 as MGHRA and CDR2 as YSYEKL. The trim removed 1 base at V and 2 bases at J, leaving 5 bases unmatched. The CDR3 loop spans 15 amino acids. CDR3 coding DNA: TGCGCCAGCAGCCAAGGACAGGGACCGACCTACGAGCAGTACTTC. This codes for CASSQGQGPTYEQYF.

The chain combines TRBV28 with TRBJ2-1; TRBD1 aligns across 7 bases. The CDR3 runs to 15 residues. V trimming: 5 bases; J trimming: 2 bases; junction bases outside the gene matches: 6. Germline values: CDR1 MDHEN, CDR2 SYDVKM. The CDR3 DNA is TGTGCCAGCAGTGTCGGACAGGACACCTACAATGAGCAGTTCTTC. This gives the protein CASSVGQDTYNEQFF.

This clone appeared once. The chain combines TRBV6-6 with TRBJ2-1; 9 nucleotides match TRBD1. J was trimmed by 3 bases and V by 4 bases; bases with no gene match: 4. Per germline, CDR1 MNHNY and CDR2 SVGAGI (reference sequence). The CDR3 has 15 amino acids. The CDR3 is CASSSPGQGYNEQFF. CDR3 sequence (DNA): TGTGCCAGCAGTTCACCGGGACAGGGCTACAATGAGCAGTTCTTC.

This chain links TRBV3-1 (or the pseudogene TRBV3-2) with TRBJ2-2; 11 bases are a match to TRBD2. V dropped 3 bases and J dropped 7; count of bases not matched to a gene: 7. This CDR3 contains 16 residues. The germline V gene has CDR1 LGHDT and CDR2 YNNKEL (reference sequence). The CDR3 loop is CASSQTSGVTGGELFF. The CDR3 nucleotides read TGTGCCAGCAGCCAGACTAGCGGGGTTACAGGCGGGGAGCTGTTTTTT.

The table lists this clone with a few counts. The rearrangement uses TRBV6-4 and TRBJ2-7; D perhaps matches TRBD1 (6 bases). The CDR3 consists of 16 residues. CDR1 and CDR2 (germline): MRHNA, SNTAGT. V gave up 5 bases and J gave up 1 base, with 18 bases separating them. The chain's CDR3 is CASSPGTCHPSYEQYF. In DNA form, the CDR3 reads TGTGCCAGCAGTCCCGGGACATGTCATCCGTCCTACGAGCAGTACTTC.

This clone showed up just once. This chain joins TRBV7-2 and TRBJ2-4; the D gene is possibly TRBD1 (5 bases). The CDR3 totals 16 residues. CDR1 is SGHTA, CDR2 FQGNSA, per germline. V gave up 5 bases and J gave up 9 bases, with 23 bases separating them. The CDR3 spells CASSPRATTRQGIQYF. CDR3 bases: TGTGCCAGCAGCCCCCGTGCGACCACCCGCCAGGGCATTCAGTACTTC.

This clone was counted between two and nine times. The chain carries TRBV2 and TRBJ2-1, with a tentative D call TRBD1 (5 bases). V lost 6 bases to trimming and J lost 3 bases, with 6 bases between them. The length of the CDR3 is 12 residues. Germline values: CDR1 SNHLY, CDR2 FYNNEI. This CDR3 reads CASRGHYNEQFF. As DNA, the CDR3 is TGTGCCAGCAGAGGACACTACAATGAGCAGTTCTTC.

The rearrangement links TRBV7-2 to TRBJ2-1, with D possibly being TRBD2 (5 bases). This CDR3 is 13 amino acids long. The germline V and J ends were trimmed by 4 bases and 4 bases, with 8 bases remaining between them. Germline V gene sequence: CDR1 SGHTA, CDR2 FQGNSA. CDR3 loop: CASSSQRYNEQFF. Here the CDR3 DNA reads TGTGCCAGCAGCTCCCAGCGGTACAATGAGCAGTTCTTC.

Regarding this clone: The junction does not match germline at one end; this may be a read error. This sequence joins TRBV5-1 and TRBJ2-7; D unclear. CDR1 is SGHRS, CDR2 YFSETQ, per germline. This CDR3 is 16 amino acids long. The CDR3 DNA is TGCGCCAGCTCTGCTGTTTATGGGCCCTCAACCTACGGGCAGTACTTC. As protein: CASSAVYGPSTYGQYF.

The V call is TRBV29-1, the J call TRBJ2-5, with 7 bases aligning to TRBD2. The CDR3 has 16 residues. Germline loops: CDR1 SQVTM, CDR2 ANQGSEA. Losses at the gene ends were 5 bases for V and 2 bases for J; bases not matched to a gene: 14. This chain's CDR3 is CSVTPREKGPQETQYF. In nucleotides, the CDR3 is TGCAGCGTTACCCCGCGGGAGAAGGGGCCTCAAGAGACCCAGTACTTC.

This clone was recorded a few times. The chain combines TRBV12-3 or TRBV12-4 with TRBJ1-1, with D hard to call. V gave up 6 bases and J gave up 7 bases, with 9 bases separating them. CDR3 length: 11 amino acids. The CDR3 protein is CASRISGEAFF. CDR3 DNA: TGTGCCAGCAGGATTAGTGGTGAAGCTTTCTTT.

In its sample, this clone was seen a few times. The rearrangement uses TRBV28 and TRBJ1-4; 8 nucleotides align to TRBD1. V shed 6 bases and J 11 bases; nucleotides not matched to a gene: 20. The CDR3 consists of 17 residues. Germline V gene sequence: CDR1 MDHEN, CDR2 SYDVKM. The CDR3 reads CASSIRVGGRGRWKLFF. The CDR3 DNA follows: TGTGCCAGCAGCATAAGGGTCGGAGGCAGGGGGCGTTGGAAACTGTTTTTT.

The genes are TRBV15 and TRBJ2-1; perhaps TRBD2 as D (5 bases). CDR3 length: 14 residues. The germline CDR1 and CDR2 sequences are LNHNV and YYDKDF (reference sequence). The ends were cut back, 2 bases at V and 5 bases at J, with 10 bases in the middle. The CDR3 bases are TGTGCCACCAGCAGACTAGAGGGAGACAATGAGCAGTTCTTC. Translation: CATSRLEGDNEQFF.

This chain uses TRBV25-1 with TRBJ2-3; 7 positions agree with TRBD1. The V gene end was trimmed by 6 bases and the J gene end by 6 bases; junction bases not matched to a gene: 6. Germline V gene sequence: CDR1 MGHDK, CDR2 SYGVNS. The CDR3 contains 13 residues. DNA for the CDR3: TGTGCCAGCAGGGGACAGCTTTGGGATACGCAGTATTTT. Protein: CASRGQLWDTQYF.

This sequence joins TRBV28 and TRBJ1-6, with TRBD1 matching 9 bases. The length of the CDR3 is 14 residues. The junction had 4 bases not matched to a gene; V was cut back by 6 bases and J by 7 bases. Germline V CDR1 and CDR2: MDHEN, SYDVKM. The CDR3 nucleotides are TGTGCCAGCAGAGTCGGGACAGGGAATTCACCCCTCCACTTT. Amino acids: CASRVGTGNSPLHF.

The gene calls are TRBV3-1 (or the pseudogene TRBV3-2) and TRBJ2-7, with 7 bases aligning to TRBD2. Looked up from germline, CDR1 is LGHDT and CDR2 is YNNKEL (reference sequence). The V gene end was trimmed by 0 bases and the J gene end by 2 bases; junction bases not matched to a gene: 10. The CDR3 contains 17 residues. The CDR3 spells CASSQDLDSGPPYEQYF. The CDR3 bases are TGTGCCAGCAGCCAAGATTTGGATAGCGGGCCACCCTACGAGCAGTACTTC.

The chain carries TRBV4-2 and TRBJ2-7; TRBD2 aligns across 15 bases. V lost 1 base, J lost 6 bases, and 4 bases stayed unmatched. This CDR3 contains 16 residues. Germline V gene sequence: CDR1 LGHNA, CDR2 YNFKEQ. The CDR3 protein is CASSQGGLAGGSEQYF. The CDR3 DNA follows: TGTGCCAGCAGCCAAGGGGGACTAGCGGGAGGTAGCGAGCAGTACTTC.

V usage is TRBV11-2 and J usage is TRBJ2-7; tentatively, D is TRBD2 (5 bases). V dropped 6 bases and J dropped 0 bases, with 18 bases sitting between them. The CDR3 length is 16 residues. The germline V gene encodes CDR1 SGHAT and CDR2 FQNNGV. The CDR3 region has the DNA TGTGCCAGCAGGGTAATCAGATCGAGGGCCTCCTACGAGCAGTACTTC. Translation: CASRVIRSRASYEQYF. Variable domain in full (rest from reference TRBV11-2 and TRBJ2-7): EAGVAQSPRYKIIEKRQSVAFWCNPISGHATLYWYQQILGQGPKLLIQFQNNGVVDDSQLPKDRFSAERLKGVDSTLKIQPAKLEDSAVYLCASRVIRSRASYEQYFGPGTRLTVT.

The chain carries TRBV7-2 and TRBJ1-5, with 7 bases lining up with TRBD1. The CDR3 extends over 15 amino acids. Germline assignment: CDR1 SGHTA and CDR2 FQGNSA. Trimming removed 5 bases from V and 5 bases from J; junction bases left unmatched: 9. The CDR3 nucleotides read TGTGCCAGCAGCCCACGGACAGGTTGGGATCAGCCCCAGCATTTT. This encodes CASSPRTGWDQPQHF.

This chain joins TRBV5-5 and TRBJ1-4; 10 nucleotides match TRBD1. The ends lost 4 bases at V and 8 bases at J; junction bases unmatched: 8. In germline, CDR1 is SGHKS, CDR2 YYEKEE (reference sequence). The CDR3 spans 15 residues. CDR3 nucleotide sequence: TGTGCCAGCAGCCCGGGGACAGGGGTGGGCGAAAAACTGTTTTTT. Translation: CASSPGTGVGEKLFF.

V usage is TRBV29-1 and J usage is TRBJ2-1; TRBD2 matches 10 bases. J lost 7 bases, V lost 5 bases, and 5 bases had no gene match. CDR3 length: 13 residues. Germline V gene lookup returns CDR1 SQVTM and CDR2 ANQGSEA. The CDR3 nucleotides are TGCAGCGTTTTAGCGGGAGGAGGGAATGAGCAGTTCTTC. Translating gives CSVLAGGGNEQFF.